The present TCR beta chain was sequenced within a study of PD-L1 blockade in urothelial cancer. The wider study: Each patient had 0 to 3 earlier chemotherapy regimens. Blood was subjected to analysis at 3 weeks (second dose) and 6 weeks following treatment start. Reported median T cell count for blood samples was 140,000 to 150,000.

Only in-frame clones appear in the TCRdb table, and some are missing; sequencing was by immunoSEQ multiplex PCR. The sample gives 30,000 to 40,000 clones, around 80% of which show up once; 15% to 20% is in the top ten. This CDR3 region has 17 residues. The germline V gene has CDR1 SGHRS and CDR2 YFSETQ. Deletions cut 4 bases from V and 0 bases from J, with 19 bases between. Sequencing used PBMCs, obtained around atezolizumab (anti-PD-L1) treatment. The chain recombines TRBV5-1 with TRBJ1-1, with D possibly being TRBD1 (6 bases). The clonotype was recovered from a man in his sixties with urothelial cancer. CDR3 sequence: CASSTTTGSGMNTEAFF. The CDR3 region has the DNA TGCGCCAGCAGCACCACAACAGGGAGCGGCATGAACACTGAAGCTTTCTTT.